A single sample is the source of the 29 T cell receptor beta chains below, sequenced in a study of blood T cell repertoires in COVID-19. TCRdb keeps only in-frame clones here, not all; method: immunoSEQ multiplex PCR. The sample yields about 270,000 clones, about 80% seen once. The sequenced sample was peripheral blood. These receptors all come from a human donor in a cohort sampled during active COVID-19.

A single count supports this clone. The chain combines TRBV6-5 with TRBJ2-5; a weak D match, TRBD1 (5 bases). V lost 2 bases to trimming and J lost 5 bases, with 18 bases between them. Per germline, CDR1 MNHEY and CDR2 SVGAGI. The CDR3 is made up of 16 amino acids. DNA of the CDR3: TGTGCCAGCAGTTACAGGGGTCAAAAAGCAAAGGAGACCCAGTACTTC. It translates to CASSYRGQKAKETQYF.

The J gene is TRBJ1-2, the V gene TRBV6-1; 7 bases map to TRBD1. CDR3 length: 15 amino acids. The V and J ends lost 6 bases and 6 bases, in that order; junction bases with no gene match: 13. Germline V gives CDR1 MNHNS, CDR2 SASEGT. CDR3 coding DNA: TGTGCCAGCAGCTACACGGGACAGAACTATGATGGCTACACCTTC. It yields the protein CASSYTGQNYDGYTF.

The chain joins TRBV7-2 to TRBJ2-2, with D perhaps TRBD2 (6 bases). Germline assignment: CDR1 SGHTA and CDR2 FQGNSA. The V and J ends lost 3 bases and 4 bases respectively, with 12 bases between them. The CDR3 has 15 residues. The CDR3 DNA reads TGTGCCAGCAGCTTTGGGGGGTTAAGCACCGGGGAGCTGTTTTTT. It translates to CASSFGGLSTGELFF.

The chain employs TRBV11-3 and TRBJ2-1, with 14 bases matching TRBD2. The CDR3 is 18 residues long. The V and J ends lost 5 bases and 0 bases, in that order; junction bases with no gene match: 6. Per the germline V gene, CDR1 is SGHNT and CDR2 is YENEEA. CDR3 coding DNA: TGTGCCAGCAGCCCGGGGACTAGCGGGAGTAACTCCTACAATGAGCAGTTCTTC. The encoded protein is CASSPGTSGSNSYNEQFF.

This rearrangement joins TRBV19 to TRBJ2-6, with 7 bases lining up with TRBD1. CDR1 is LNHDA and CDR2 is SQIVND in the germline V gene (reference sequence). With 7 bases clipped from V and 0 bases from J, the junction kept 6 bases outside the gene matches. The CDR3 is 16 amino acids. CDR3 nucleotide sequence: TGTGCCAGTAAGTGGACAGGCCGCTCTGGGGCCAACGTCCTGACTTTC. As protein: CASKWTGRSGANVLTF. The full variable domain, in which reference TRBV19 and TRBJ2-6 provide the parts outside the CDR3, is DGGITQSPKYLFRKEGQNVTLSCEQNLNHDAMYWYRQDPGQGLRLIYYSQIVNDFQKGDIAEGYSVSREKKESFPLTVTSAQKNPTAFYLCASKWTGRSGANVLTFGAGSRLTVL.

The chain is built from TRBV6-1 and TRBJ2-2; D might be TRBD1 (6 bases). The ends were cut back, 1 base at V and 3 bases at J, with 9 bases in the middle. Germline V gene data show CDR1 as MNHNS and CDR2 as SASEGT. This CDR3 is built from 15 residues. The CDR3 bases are TGTGCCAGCAGTGAAGGGGACACCGACACCGGGGAGCTGTTTTTT. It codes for CASSEGDTDTGELFF.

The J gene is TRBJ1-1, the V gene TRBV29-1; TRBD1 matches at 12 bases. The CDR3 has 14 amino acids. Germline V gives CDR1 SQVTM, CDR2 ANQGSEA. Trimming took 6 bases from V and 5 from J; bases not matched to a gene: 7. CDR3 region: CSVGGTGGLTEAFF. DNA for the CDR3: TGCAGCGTCGGTGGGACAGGGGGCTTGACTGAAGCTTTCTTT.

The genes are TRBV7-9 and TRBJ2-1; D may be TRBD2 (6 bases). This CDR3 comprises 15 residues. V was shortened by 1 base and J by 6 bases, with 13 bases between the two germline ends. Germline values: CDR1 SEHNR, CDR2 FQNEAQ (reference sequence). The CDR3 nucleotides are TGTGCCAGCAGCTTAGAATTTCGGGGGTTCAATGAGCAGTTCTTC. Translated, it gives CASSLEFRGFNEQFF.

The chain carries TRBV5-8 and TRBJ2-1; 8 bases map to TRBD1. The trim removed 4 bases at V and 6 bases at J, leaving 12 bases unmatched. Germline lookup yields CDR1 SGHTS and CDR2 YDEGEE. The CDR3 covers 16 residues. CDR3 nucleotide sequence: TGTGCCAGCAGCGCGCGAATCGGACAGGGTAGCAATGAGCAGTTCTTC. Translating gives CASSARIGQGSNEQFF.

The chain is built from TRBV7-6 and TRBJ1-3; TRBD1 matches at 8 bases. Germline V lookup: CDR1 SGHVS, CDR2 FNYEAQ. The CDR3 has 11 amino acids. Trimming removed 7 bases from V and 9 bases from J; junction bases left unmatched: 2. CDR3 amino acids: CASTGGVTIYF. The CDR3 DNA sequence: TGTGCCAGCACAGGGGGCGTCACCATATATTTT.

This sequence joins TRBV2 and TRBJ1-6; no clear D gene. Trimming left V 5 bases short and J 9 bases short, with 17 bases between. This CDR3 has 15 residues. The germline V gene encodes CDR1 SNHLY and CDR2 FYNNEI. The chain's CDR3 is CASSQRSAGGSPLHF. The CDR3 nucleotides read TGTGCCAGCAGTCAAAGGTCCGCAGGAGGTTCACCCCTCCACTTT.

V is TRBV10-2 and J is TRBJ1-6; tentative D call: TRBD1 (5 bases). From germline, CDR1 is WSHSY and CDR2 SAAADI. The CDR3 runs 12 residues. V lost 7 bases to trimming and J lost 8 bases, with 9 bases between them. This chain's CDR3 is CASTGGDSPLHF. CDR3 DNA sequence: TGCGCCAGCACGGGGGGAGATTCACCCCTCCACTTT.

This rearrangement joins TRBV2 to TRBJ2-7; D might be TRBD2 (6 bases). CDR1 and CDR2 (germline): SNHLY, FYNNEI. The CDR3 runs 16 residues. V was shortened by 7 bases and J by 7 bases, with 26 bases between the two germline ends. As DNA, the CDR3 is TGTGCCAGCACCCTGAAACCGGGACTCCTGGCGAGTGAGCAGTACTTC. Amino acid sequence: CASTLKPGLLASEQYF.

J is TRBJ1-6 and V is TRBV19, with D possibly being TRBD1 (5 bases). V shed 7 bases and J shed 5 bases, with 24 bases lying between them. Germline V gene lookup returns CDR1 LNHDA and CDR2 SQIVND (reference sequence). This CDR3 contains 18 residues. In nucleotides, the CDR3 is TGTGCCAGTACTCAACGGGGGGTTTTAAGTCCAAATAATTCACCCCTCCACTTT. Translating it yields CASTQRGVLSPNNSPLHF.

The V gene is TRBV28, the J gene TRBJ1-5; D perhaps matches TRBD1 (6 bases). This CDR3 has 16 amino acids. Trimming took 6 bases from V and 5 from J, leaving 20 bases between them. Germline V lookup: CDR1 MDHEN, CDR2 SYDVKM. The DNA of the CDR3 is TGTGCCAGCAGCCTAGATCCTGGACAGCTCTATCAGCCCCAGCATTTT. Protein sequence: CASSLDPGQLYQPQHF.

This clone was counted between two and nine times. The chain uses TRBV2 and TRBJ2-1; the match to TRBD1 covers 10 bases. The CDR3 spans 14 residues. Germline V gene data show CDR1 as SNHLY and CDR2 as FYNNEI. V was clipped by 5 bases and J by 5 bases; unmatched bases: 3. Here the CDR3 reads CASSWDRGDNEQFF. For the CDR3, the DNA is TGTGCCAGCAGTTGGGACAGGGGCGACAATGAGCAGTTCTTC.

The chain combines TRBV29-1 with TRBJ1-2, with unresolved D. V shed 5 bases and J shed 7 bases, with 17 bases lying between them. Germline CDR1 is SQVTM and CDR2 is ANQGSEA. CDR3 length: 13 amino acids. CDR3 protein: CSVLNSQTPGYTF. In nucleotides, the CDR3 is TGCAGCGTTCTTAACTCCCAAACTCCTGGCTACACCTTC.

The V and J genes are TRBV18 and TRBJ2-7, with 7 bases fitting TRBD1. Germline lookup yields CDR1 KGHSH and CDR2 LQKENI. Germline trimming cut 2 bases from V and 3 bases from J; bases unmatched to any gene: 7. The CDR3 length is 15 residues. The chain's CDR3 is CASSPKTGVSYEQYF. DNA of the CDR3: TGTGCCAGCTCACCAAAAACAGGGGTCAGCTACGAGCAGTACTTC.

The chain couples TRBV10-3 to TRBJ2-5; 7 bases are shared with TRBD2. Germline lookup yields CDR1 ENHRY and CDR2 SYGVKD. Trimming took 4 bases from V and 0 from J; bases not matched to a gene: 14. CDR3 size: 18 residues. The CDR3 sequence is CAISAQPGSSGYQETQYF. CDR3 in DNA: TGTGCCATCAGTGCCCAGCCGGGGTCTAGCGGATACCAAGAGACCCAGTACTTC.

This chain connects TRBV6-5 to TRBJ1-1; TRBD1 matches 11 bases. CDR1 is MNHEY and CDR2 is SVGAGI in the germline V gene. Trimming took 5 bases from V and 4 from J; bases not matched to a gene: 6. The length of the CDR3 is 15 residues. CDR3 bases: TGTGCCAGCAGTATTAGGACAGGGGGCCGCACTGAAGCTTTCTTT. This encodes CASSIRTGGRTEAFF.

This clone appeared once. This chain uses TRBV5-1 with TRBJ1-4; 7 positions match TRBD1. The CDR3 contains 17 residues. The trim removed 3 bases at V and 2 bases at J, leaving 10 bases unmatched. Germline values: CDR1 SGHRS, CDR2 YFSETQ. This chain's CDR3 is CASSSKPGDSTNEKLFF. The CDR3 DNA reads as TGCGCCAGCAGCTCGAAACCAGGGGACAGCACTAATGAAAAACTGTTTTTT.

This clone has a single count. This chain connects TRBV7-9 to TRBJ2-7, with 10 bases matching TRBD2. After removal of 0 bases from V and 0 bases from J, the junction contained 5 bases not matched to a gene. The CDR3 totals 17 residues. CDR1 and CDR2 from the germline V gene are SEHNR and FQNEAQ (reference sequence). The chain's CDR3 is CASSLAGSGGNSYEQYF. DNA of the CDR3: TGTGCCAGCAGCTTAGCGGGTAGCGGGGGGAACTCCTACGAGCAGTACTTC.

The CDR3 nucleotides are TGTGCCAGCAGCTTAGGTGGGGGGGGCTCCTATACCTACGAGCAGTACTTC. It translates to CASSLGGGGSYTYEQYF. The chain links TRBV7-6 to TRBJ2-7; TRBD2 might be the D (7 bases). V was pared by 1 base and J by 2 bases, with 18 bases between. The CDR3 has 17 residues. Germline loops: CDR1 SGHVS, CDR2 FNYEAQ.

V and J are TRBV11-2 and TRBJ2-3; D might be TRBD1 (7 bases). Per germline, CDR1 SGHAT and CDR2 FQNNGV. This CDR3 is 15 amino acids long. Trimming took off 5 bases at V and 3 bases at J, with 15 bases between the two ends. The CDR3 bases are TGTGCCAGCAGCCCCAAACAGGGGACTACAGATACGCAGTATTTT. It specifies CASSPKQGTTDTQYF.

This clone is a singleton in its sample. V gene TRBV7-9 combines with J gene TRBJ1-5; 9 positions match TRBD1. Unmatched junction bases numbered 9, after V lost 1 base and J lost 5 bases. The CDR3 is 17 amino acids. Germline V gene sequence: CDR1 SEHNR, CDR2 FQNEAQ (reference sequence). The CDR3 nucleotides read TGTGCCAGCAGCTTAGTACCCGGGACAGGGACCCATCAGCCCCAGCATTTT. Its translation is CASSLVPGTGTHQPQHF.

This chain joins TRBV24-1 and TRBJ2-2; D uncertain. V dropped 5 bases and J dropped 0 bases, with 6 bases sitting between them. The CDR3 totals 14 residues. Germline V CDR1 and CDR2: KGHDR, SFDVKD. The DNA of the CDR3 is TGTGCCACCAGTGGCGTGACGAACACCGGGGAGCTGTTTTTT. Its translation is CATSGVTNTGELFF.

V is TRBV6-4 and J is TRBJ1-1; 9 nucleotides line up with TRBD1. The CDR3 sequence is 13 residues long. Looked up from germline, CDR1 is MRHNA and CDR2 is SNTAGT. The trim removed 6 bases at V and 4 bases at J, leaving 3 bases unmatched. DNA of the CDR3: TGTGCCAGCAGACAGGGGGCCGGCACTGAAGCTTTCTTT. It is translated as CASRQGAGTEAFF.

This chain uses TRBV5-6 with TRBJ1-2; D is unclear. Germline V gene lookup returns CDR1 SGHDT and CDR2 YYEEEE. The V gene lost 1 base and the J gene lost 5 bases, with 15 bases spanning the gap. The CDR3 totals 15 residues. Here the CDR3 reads CASSLNSVSEYGYTF. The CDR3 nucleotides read TGTGCCAGCAGCTTGAATTCGGTCTCTGAGTATGGCTACACCTTC.

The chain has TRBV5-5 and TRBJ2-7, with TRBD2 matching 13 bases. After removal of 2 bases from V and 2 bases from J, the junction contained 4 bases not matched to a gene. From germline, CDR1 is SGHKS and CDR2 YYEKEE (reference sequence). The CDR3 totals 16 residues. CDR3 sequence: CASSLGLAGATYEQYF. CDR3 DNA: TGTGCCAGCAGCTTAGGACTAGCGGGAGCCACCTACGAGCAGTACTTC.